This T cell receptor beta chain was sequenced during a study of blood T cell repertoires in COVID-19. Study as a whole: T cells, B-cell-depleted T cells, or PBMCs provided the cDNA or gDNA that served as material.

Generated by immunoSEQ multiplex PCR, the TCRdb table keeps only in-frame clones and is missing some. The table includes approximately 52,000 clones, approximately 80% detected once. The CDR3 consists of 13 residues. The junction had 5 bases not matched to a gene; V was cut back by 2 bases and J by 8 bases. CDR1 is SEHNR and CDR2 is FQNEAQ in the germline V gene (reference sequence). The V and J genes are TRBV7-9 and TRBJ1-2, with 7 bases that match TRBD1. This clonotype was obtained from a woman at least 80 years old with acute or convalescent COVID-19. Sample: peripheral blood. Here the CDR3 DNA reads TGTGCCAGCAGCTTAAATACAGGGGCCGGCTACACCTTC. It encodes CASSLNTGAGYTF.